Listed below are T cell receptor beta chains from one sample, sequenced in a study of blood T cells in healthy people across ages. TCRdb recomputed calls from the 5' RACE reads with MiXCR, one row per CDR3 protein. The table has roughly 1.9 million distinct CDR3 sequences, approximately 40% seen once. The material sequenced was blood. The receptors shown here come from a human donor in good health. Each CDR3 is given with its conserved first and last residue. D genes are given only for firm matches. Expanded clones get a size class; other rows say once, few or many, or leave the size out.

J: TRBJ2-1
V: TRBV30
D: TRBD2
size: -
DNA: TGTGCCTGGAGTGCCGGAGCGGGGGATTTCTTC
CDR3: CAWSAGAGDFF

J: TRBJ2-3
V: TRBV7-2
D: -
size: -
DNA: TGTGCCAACAGCTTTTTCGGGTTGGAAGATACGCAGTATTTT
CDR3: CANSFFGLEDTQYF

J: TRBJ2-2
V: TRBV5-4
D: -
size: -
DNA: TGTGCCAGCAGCTTACGTACCACAGGGTTGAACACCGGGGAGCTGTTTTTT
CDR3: CASSLRTTGLNTGELFF

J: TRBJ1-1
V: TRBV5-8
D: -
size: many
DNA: TGTGCCAGCAGCTTGTACCAACGGGGCACTGAAGCTTTCTTT
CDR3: CASSLYQRGTEAFF

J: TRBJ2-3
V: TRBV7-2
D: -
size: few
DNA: TGTGCCAGCAGCCCACCGTGGTCCGTCACAGATGCGCAGTATTTT
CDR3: CASSPPWSVTDAQYF

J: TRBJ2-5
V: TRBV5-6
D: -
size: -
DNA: TGTGCCAGCAGCTCCAAGGGGACAAGGAAGACCCAGTACTTC
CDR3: CASSSKGTRKTQYF

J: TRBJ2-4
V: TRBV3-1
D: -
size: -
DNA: TGTGCCAGCAGCCAAGATCAAGGCCAGGGCTGTGCCAAAAACATTCAGTACTTC
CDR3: CASSQDQGQGCAKNIQYF

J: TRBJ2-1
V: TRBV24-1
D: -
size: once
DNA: TGTGCCACCAGTCCGGGAAAGACAGGCCTCTCCTACAATGAGCAGTTCTTC
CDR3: CATSPGKTGLSYNEQFF

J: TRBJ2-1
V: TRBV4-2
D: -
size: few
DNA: TGTGCCAGCAGCCAAGTTAGTTCAGAAAATGAGCAGTTCTTC
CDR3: CASSQVSSENEQFF

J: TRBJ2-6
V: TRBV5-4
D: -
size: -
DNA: TGTGCCAGCAGCCCGATCGCAGGGAACCCCTCTGGGGCCAACGTCCTGACTTTC
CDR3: CASSPIAGNPSGANVLTF

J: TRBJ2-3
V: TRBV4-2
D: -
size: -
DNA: TGTGCCAGCAGCCAAGTCGCGGGATCACGTCGTGGAGATACGCAGTATTTT
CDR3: CASSQVAGSRRGDTQYF